These T cell receptor beta chains were read from a single sample in a study of patients and donors after allogeneic stem cell transplantation. TCRdb passed the RT-PCR reads through MiXCR, listing each CDR3 protein once. This table holds roughly 30,000 distinct CDR3 sequences, approximately 7% found once. Sequenced input: blood, either unsorted or a sorted T cell fraction (not recorded which). These receptors originate from a human donor who was either an allogeneic HSCT recipient or a stem cell or donor lymphocyte infusion donor (not recorded which). It is not recorded whose cells these are; they may come from a transplant donor. Each CDR3 is given without its conserved first and last residue. Fields, in order: CDR3 protein, V gene.

SVKRLAGGPVTQY,TRBV20-1
ASSLFPGLAGGPSEQF,TRBV7-3
ASSPPPDRAEQY,TRBV18
AWSADYGNTIY,TRBV30
ASSLGLNTDTQY,TRBV5-8
ASSLTKYNSPLH,TRBV5-1
ASRESNQPQH,TRBV28
ASSQRGEQY,TRBV3-1
ASSLRTLLNTEAF,TRBV6-2/TRBV6-3
AWDSSTDTQY,TRBV30
ASSYPQWANQPQH,TRBV6-2/TRBV6-3
ASEVEGAEAF,TRBV12-3/TRBV12-4
ASSLTGQGYGYT,TRBV9
ASTLGGIFYEQY,TRBV28
ASSLVSRNYEQY,TRBV11-3
ASSLAGGRGQPQH,TRBV3-1